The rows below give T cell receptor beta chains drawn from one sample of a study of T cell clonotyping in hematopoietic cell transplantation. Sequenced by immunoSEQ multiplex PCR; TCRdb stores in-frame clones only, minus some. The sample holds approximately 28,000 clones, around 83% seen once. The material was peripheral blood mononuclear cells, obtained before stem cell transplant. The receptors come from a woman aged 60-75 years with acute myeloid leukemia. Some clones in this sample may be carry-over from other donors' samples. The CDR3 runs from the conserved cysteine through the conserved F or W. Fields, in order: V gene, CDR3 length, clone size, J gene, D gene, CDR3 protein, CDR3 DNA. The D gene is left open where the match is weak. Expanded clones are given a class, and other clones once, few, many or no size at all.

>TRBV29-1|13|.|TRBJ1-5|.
CSVELATGQPQHF
TGCAGCGTTGAACTGGCCACAGGTCAGCCCCAGCATTTT
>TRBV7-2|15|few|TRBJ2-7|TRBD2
CASSLAEQRGYEQYF
TGTGCCAGCAGCTTAGCGGAACAGCGGGGCTACGAGCAGTACTTC
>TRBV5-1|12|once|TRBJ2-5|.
CASSLGQETQYF
TGCGCCAGCAGCTTGGGACAAGAGACCCAGTACTTC
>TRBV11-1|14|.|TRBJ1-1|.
CASSSGGRNTEAFF
TGTGCCAGCAGCTCCGGCGGGAGGAACACTGAAGCTTTCTTT
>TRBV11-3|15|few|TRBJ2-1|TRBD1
CASSLYGTGETEQFF
TGTGCCAGCAGCTTATACGGGACAGGGGAAACTGAGCAGTTCTTC
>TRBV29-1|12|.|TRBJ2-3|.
CSVEAGADTQYF
TGCAGCGTTGAGGCGGGGGCGGATACGCAGTATTTT
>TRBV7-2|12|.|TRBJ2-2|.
CASSLGPRELFF
TGTGCCAGCAGCTTGGGGCCTAGGGAGCTGTTTTTT
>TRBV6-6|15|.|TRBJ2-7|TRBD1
CASSYSGQAVGEQYF
TGTGCCAGCAGTTACTCGGGACAGGCCGTGGGGGAGCAGTACTTC
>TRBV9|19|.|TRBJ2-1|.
CASSVGQPQSGSAYNEQFF
TGTGCCAGCAGCGTAGGTCAGCCACAGTCCGGGTCAGCCTACAATGAGCAGTTCTTC
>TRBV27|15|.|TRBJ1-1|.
CASTASGLGDTEAFF
TGTGCCAGCACCGCGTCGGGGCTTGGGGACACTGAAGCTTTCTTT
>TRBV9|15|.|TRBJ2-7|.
CASSVGGGNSYEQYF
TGTGCCAGCAGCGTAGGTGGGGGTAACTCCTACGAGCAGTACTTC
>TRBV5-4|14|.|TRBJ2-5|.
CASSNHAGGETQYF
TGTGCCAGCAGCAATCACGCAGGGGGGGAGACCCAGTACTTC
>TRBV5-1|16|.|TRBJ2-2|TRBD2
CASSSGLAGEYGELFF
TGCGCCAGCAGCTCAGGACTAGCGGGAGAATACGGGGAGCTGTTTTTT
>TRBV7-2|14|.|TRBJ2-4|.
CASSPDRAKNIQYF
TGTGCCAGCAGCCCGGACAGAGCCAAAAACATTCAGTACTTC
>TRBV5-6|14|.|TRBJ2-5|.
CASSRGMNGETQYF
TGTGCCAGCAGCAGAGGGATGAATGGGGAGACCCAGTACTTC
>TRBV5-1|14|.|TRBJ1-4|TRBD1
CASSHQGANEKLFF
TGCGCCAGCAGCCATCAGGGGGCTAATGAAAAACTGTTTTTT
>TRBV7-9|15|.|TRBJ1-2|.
CASSFIAQGWDGYTF
TGTGCCAGCAGCTTCATAGCACAGGGATGGGATGGCTACACCTTC
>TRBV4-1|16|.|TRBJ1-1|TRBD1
CASSQGGGRGDTEAFF
TGCGCCAGCAGCCAAGGGGGGGGCAGGGGGGACACTGAAGCTTTCTTT
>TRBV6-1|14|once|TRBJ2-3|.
CASSVLGTTDTQYF
TGTGCCAGCAGCGTTCTCGGGACCACAGATACGCAGTATTTT
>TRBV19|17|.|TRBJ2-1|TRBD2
CASSMRLAGASYNEQFF
TGTGCCAGTAGTATGCGCCTAGCGGGAGCCAGCTACAATGAGCAGTTCTTC